The following is a T cell receptor beta chain sequence with its context. Its antigen is as yet unknown. The CDR3 totals 13 residues. V was clipped by 3 bases and J by 5 bases, with 8 bases between them. Looked up from germline, CDR1 is MNHEY and CDR2 is SMNVEV (reference sequence). This sample stems from a study of shared clonotypes between healthy human individuals. The overall study: Aged 18 to 49, the donors were a couple of women and three men.

The protocol was immunoSEQ multiplex PCR, while the TCRdb copy is restricted to in-frame clones and leaves out a portion. Of some 2,000,000 clones listed, around 95% are singletons. Points from the study as a whole: Generation of non-shared clonotypes was less probable than generation of clonotypes shared by all four donors. Clonotype sharing among donors was expected to depend on sequencing depth.

The TCR sequence derives from a man younger than 35 in good health. The chain couples TRBV27 to TRBJ1-5; D gene unclear. Material: naive CD4+ T cells sorted from blood. Described subset: CD45RA+ positively selected. The CDR3 region is CASSFQFDQPQHF. CDR3 sequence (DNA): TGTGCCAGCAGTTTTCAGTTCGATCAGCCCCAGCATTTT.